One sample yielded the 5 T cell receptor beta chains listed below, sequenced in a study of T cell repertoires in cytomegalovirus infection (dated by TCRdb to about 2019). The sample was run on an Illumina HiSeq 1500. TCRdb cleaned the public reads at Q25 with fastp, built clones with MiXCR and kept in-frame beta chains. CDR3 protein sequences are deduplicated, and each keeps its most common genes and DNA. The sample table holds 150,000 to 200,000 distinct CDR3 sequences, of which roughly an eighth were seen once. Roughly 30% of the sample is held by the ten biggest clonotypes. The sample was PBMCs. The receptors derive from a human donor in good health (CMV status not recorded). Some clones in this sample may be carry-over from other donors' samples.

This clonotype has only a few counts. This chain links TRBV7-2 with TRBJ2-7; TRBD1 matches 8 bases. CDR1 is SGHTA, CDR2 FQGNSA, per germline. The CDR3 has 14 residues. V trimming: 6 bases; J trimming: 9 bases; junction bases outside the gene matches: 13. The CDR3 protein is CASRSGTGLGGQYF. CDR3 nucleotide sequence: TGTGCCAGCAGATCCGGGACAGGTCTGGGGGGGCAGTACTTC.

This clonotype was seen only a few times. The V gene is TRBV13, the J gene TRBJ1-1, with 11 nucleotides matching TRBD1. From germline, CDR1 is PRHDT and CDR2 FYEKMQ (reference sequence). CDR3 length: 17 amino acids. With 5 bases clipped from V and 3 bases from J, the junction kept 11 bases outside the gene matches. The DNA of the CDR3 is TGTGCCAGCAGCGGCAGGGACAGGGGGTCGTGGTACACTGAAGCTTTCTTT. Its translation: CASSGRDRGSWYTEAFF.

This clonotype occurred many times. The genes are TRBV7-9 and TRBJ2-1, with D unresolved. V lost 1 base, J lost 10 bases, and 8 bases lay in between. The CDR3 runs to 12 residues. Germline V gene lookup returns CDR1 SEHNR and CDR2 FQNEAQ (reference sequence). In DNA form, the CDR3 reads TGTGCCAGCAGCTTAGGGGTAGTGGAGCAGTTCTTC. Protein product: CASSLGVVEQFF.

The chain joins TRBV10-3 to TRBJ2-5, with TRBD2 identical over 8 bases. Germline loops: CDR1 ENHRY, CDR2 SYGVKD. This CDR3 is 14 amino acids long. Trimming at V came to 6 bases and at J to 5 bases, leaving 8 bases not matched to a gene. The CDR3 bases are TGTGCCATCAGACCCACGGGGGGGGCGGAGACCCAGTACTTC. Its protein is CAIRPTGGAETQYF.

This clonotype came up many times. V usage is TRBV10-3 and J usage is TRBJ2-1, with D possibly matching TRBD1 (6 bases). The CDR3 sequence is 13 residues long. Germline V lookup: CDR1 ENHRY, CDR2 SYGVKD. V shed 10 bases and J shed 1 base, with 11 bases lying between them. The CDR3 DNA reads TGTGCCACTTTAGGGGGTTCCTACAATGAGCAGTTCTTC. Its protein is CATLGGSYNEQFF.